This T cell receptor beta chain was found in a study of T cell responses to AZD1222 COVID-19 vaccine. The study's findings and limits: Repertoire collection took place solely once the T cell response had peaked. Only a handful of AZD1222 recipients, more than 5 in all, had baseline seropositivity. Close to half of spike-specific TCRs reportedly recognize unmutated variant regions. Clonal diversity may have been underestimated, and the donors were mostly white British, with more females than males.

A remark on this clone: The antigen is unknown.

Trimming cost V 4 bases and J 2 bases; bases outside gene matches: 9. This CDR3 is built from 16 residues. The V gene's germline CDR1 is SGHNT and CDR2 YYREEE (reference sequence). Only in-frame clones appear in the TCRdb table, and some are missing; sequencing was by immunoSEQ multiplex PCR. The table has 110,000 or so clones, 88% seen once. The starting material was peripheral blood, obtained on day 0 of AZD1222 vaccination. J is TRBJ2-5 and V is TRBV5-4; 9 bases are a match to TRBD2. The sequence was collected from an adult in good health. DNA of the CDR3: TGTGCCAGCAGCGGAGGGCTAGCGGGGATACAAGAGACCCAGTACTTC. Translation gives CASSGGLAGIQETQYF. The full variable domain, completed using reference TRBV5-4 and TRBJ2-5, is ETGVTQSPTHLIKTRGQQVTLRCSSQSGHNTVSWYQQALGQGPQFIFQYYREEENGRGNFPPRFSGLQFPNYSSELNVNALELDDSALYLCASSGGLAGIQETQYFGPGTRLLVL.